The 8 T cell receptor beta chains given below trace back to one sample, sequenced in a study of OX40 agonist ivuxolimab in advanced cancers. Produced via immunoSEQ multiplex PCR; TCRdb's table is partial and in-frame only. Of 100,000 to 120,000 clones listed, around 93% are singletons. This sample comprised CD4+ or CD8+ T cells sorted from blood, obtained in a trial of the OX40 agonist ivuxolimab. The receptors here all came from an adult with an advanced solid tumor such as melanoma, head and neck, liver or kidney cancer.

The DNA for the CDR3 is TGTGCCAGCAGCCCGGGTTCCATTGGGTACGAAAAACTGTTTTTT. It is translated as CASSPGSIGYEKLFF. The chain joins TRBV27 to TRBJ1-4; D is undetermined. Germline V gene data show CDR1 as MNHEY and CDR2 as SMNVEV (reference sequence). The ends were cut back, 6 bases at V and 8 bases at J, with 19 bases in the middle. The CDR3 is 15 amino acids.

This clone was seen only once. One junction end does not reproduce the germline sequence, and a read error may be involved. The rearrangement uses TRBV6-5 and TRBJ2-7, with D unresolved. CDR3 length: 13 amino acids. Looked up from germline, CDR1 is MNHEY and CDR2 is SVGAGI. CDR3 sequence: CASSYSSTRVPSF. CDR3 coding DNA: TGTGCCAGCAGTTACTCATCGACACGGGTCCCCTCTTTC.

J is TRBJ2-5 and V is TRBV27; 12 nucleotides match TRBD1. From germline, CDR1 is MNHEY and CDR2 SMNVEV (reference sequence). The CDR3 has 17 amino acids. V was clipped by 5 bases and J by 5 bases; unmatched bases: 12. The CDR3 nucleotides read TGTGCCAGCAGTCCCCGGGACAGGGGGCGGGAGGAGGAGACCCAGTACTTC. Translated, it gives CASSPRDRGREEETQYF.

This chain joins TRBV11-3 and TRBJ2-7, with a weak D call TRBD2 (6 bases). V was cut by 4 bases and J by 5 bases, with 24 bases left in between. The germline CDR1 and CDR2 sequences are SGHNT and YENEEA. The CDR3 extends over 17 amino acids. CDR3 sequence reads: CASSSDGGLGRYDEQYF. The DNA of the CDR3 is TGTGCCAGCAGCTCGGATGGGGGACTTGGTAGGTACGACGAGCAGTACTTC.

The chain uses TRBV7-2 and TRBJ2-3, with TRBD2 as a possible D gene (6 bases). Germline assignment: CDR1 SGHTA and CDR2 FQGNSA. Trimming stripped 4 bases from V and 2 bases from J, with 13 bases between. CDR3 length: 15 residues. CDR3 amino acids: CASSSRRGTTDTQYF. CDR3 coding DNA: TGTGCCAGCAGCTCCCGTCGGGGGACCACAGATACGCAGTATTTT.

This sequence joins TRBV6-6 and TRBJ2-7; no reliable D call. This CDR3 region has 12 residues. Between the trimmed V and J ends, which lost 7 bases and 6 bases, there was a span of 13 bases. Looked up from germline, CDR1 is MNHNY and CDR2 is SVGAGI (reference sequence). CDR3: CASNSDGPEQYF. CDR3 DNA sequence: TGTGCCAGCAACTCGGACGGGCCCGAGCAGTACTTC.

The CDR3 nucleotides read TGTGCCAGCAGCTTTATACACGCTAGCTCCTACGAGCAGTACTTC. It translates to CASSFIHASSYEQYF. This chain uses TRBV5-4 with TRBJ2-7; no reliable D call. V was clipped by 2 bases and J by 0 bases, with 12 bases between them. This CDR3 region has 15 residues. Germline lookup yields CDR1 SGHNT and CDR2 YYREEE (reference sequence).

The V gene is TRBV2, the J gene TRBJ2-5; D unresolved. V lost 3 bases and J 5 bases, leaving 7 bases between the germline ends. Germline V gives CDR1 SNHLY, CDR2 FYNNEI. The CDR3 spans 12 residues. In DNA form, the CDR3 reads TGTGCCAGCAGTGAGACGAGGGAGACCCAGTACTTC. It translates to CASSETRETQYF.